The present TCR beta chain was sequenced within a study of OX40 agonist ivuxolimab in advanced cancers. On the study more broadly: Participants could have had prior anti-PD-1, anti-PD-L1 or anti-CTLA-4 therapy, and about 40% had some. Study-wide points: Not determined was the antigen specificity of the expanded peripheral T cells. Some patients without response likewise showed low normalized clonal expansion. More expanded clones were found, on average, in CD8+ than in CD4+ T cells.

Libraries were prepared by immunoSEQ multiplex PCR; TCRdb keeps only in-frame clonotypes and omits some of them. In the table there are about 100,000 clones, approximately 90% of which are singletons. The CDR3 has 13 residues. Germline V CDR1 and CDR2: SQVTM, ANQGSEA. V lost 5 bases, J lost 7 bases, and 5 bases stayed unmatched. Note on this clone: Its antigen remains unknown.

The sequencing here drew on CD4+ or CD8+ T cells sorted from blood, taken in a trial of the OX40 agonist ivuxolimab. The chain combines TRBV29-1 with TRBJ1-6; 7 nucleotides match TRBD1. This sequence was found in an adult with an advanced solid tumor such as melanoma, head and neck, liver or kidney cancer. CDR3 residues: CSVSTGPNSPLHF. The CDR3 coding sequence is TGCAGCGTTTCGACAGGGCCAAATTCACCCCTCCACTTT.